The clone carrying this T cell receptor beta chain was detected a few times. The data derive from a study of T and B cells in COVID-19 patients. TRB rearrangements were amplified by multiplex PCR with BIOMED2 TRB-A/B primers. MiXCR, run by TCRdb on the multiplex PCR reads, gives a single entry per CDR3 protein. This table holds over a thousand distinct CDR3 sequences, about 29% found once. This CDR3 is built from 17 residues. Germline V gives CDR1 KGHSH, CDR2 LQKENI. The V gene end was trimmed by 2 bases and the J gene end by 1 base; junction bases not matched to a gene: 5. TRB was amplified from about 250-500 ng of blood genomic DNA.

The chain recombines TRBV18 with TRBJ2-3; 11 positions agree with TRBD2. The source is a human donor with active COVID-19. Sequenced sample: blood. The CDR3, as DNA: TGTGCCAGCTCACCAGGGCAACTAGCGGGGGGCACAGATACGCAGTATTTT. Amino acids: CASSPGQLAGGTDTQYF. Combining the CDR3 with reference TRBV18 and TRBJ2-3 gives the whole variable domain NAGVMQNPRHLVRRRGQEARLRCSPMKGHSHVYWYRQLPEEGLKFMVYLQKENIIDESGMPKERFSAEFPKEGPSILRIQQVVRGDSAAYFCASSPGQLAGGTDTQYFGPGTRLTVL.